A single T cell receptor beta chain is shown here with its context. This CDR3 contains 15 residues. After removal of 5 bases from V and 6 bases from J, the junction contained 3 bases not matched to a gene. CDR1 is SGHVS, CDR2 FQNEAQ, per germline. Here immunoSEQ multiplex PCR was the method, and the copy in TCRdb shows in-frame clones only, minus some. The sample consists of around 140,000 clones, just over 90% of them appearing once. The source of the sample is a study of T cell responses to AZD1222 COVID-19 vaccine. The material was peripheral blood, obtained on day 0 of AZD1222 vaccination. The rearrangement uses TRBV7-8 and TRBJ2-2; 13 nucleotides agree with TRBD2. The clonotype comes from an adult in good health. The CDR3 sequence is CASSTSGGAPGELFF. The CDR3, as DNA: TGTGCCAGCAGCACTAGCGGGGGGGCCCCCGGGGAGCTGTTTTTT. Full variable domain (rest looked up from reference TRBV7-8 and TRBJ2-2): GAGVSQSPRYKVAKRGQDVALRCDPISGHVSLFWYQQALGQGPEFLTYFQNEAQLDKSGLPSDRFFAERPEGSVSTLKIQRTQQEDSAVYLCASSTSGGAPGELFFGEGSRLTVL.